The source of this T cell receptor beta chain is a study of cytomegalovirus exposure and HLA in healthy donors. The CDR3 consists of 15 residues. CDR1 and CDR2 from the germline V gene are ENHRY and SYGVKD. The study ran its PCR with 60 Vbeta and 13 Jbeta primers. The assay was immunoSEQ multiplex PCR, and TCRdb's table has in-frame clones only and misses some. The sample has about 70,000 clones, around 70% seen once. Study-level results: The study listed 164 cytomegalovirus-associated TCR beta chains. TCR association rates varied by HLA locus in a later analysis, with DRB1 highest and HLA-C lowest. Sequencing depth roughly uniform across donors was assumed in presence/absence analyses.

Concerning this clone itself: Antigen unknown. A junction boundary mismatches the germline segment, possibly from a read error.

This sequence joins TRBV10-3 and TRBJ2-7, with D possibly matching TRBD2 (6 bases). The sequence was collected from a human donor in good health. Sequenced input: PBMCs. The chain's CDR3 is CAISELRGTSHEQYF. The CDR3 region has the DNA TGTGCCATCAGTGAGTTACGGGGGACCTCCCACGAGCAGTACTTC.